These 2 T cell receptor beta chains share one sample of origin, sequenced in a study of cytomegalovirus exposure and HLA in healthy donors. The PCR was carried out with 60 Vbeta primers and 13 Jbeta primers. Profiled with immunoSEQ multiplex PCR; TCRdb holds only in-frame clones, not every one. Here the sample spans around 170,000 clones, over 75% being singletons. The sample comprised PBMCs. Every receptor here comes from a man in his fifties or sixties in good health and CMV-seronegative.

The chain uses TRBV30 and TRBJ1-2, with D possibly TRBD1 on 5 matching bases. V shed 0 bases and J shed 0 bases, with 11 bases lying between them. Germline CDR1 GTSNPN, CDR2 SVGIG (reference sequence). The CDR3 consists of 15 residues. For the CDR3, the DNA is TGTGCCTGGAGTGTATTGGGGGGGACTAACTATGGCTACACCTTC. This encodes CAWSVLGGTNYGYTF.

The V and J genes are TRBV5-6 and TRBJ2-7; 10 positions agree with TRBD1. This CDR3 has 15 amino acids. The V segment lost 4 bases and the J segment 4 bases; nucleotides outside the gene matches: 8. The germline V gene encodes CDR1 SGHDT and CDR2 YYEEEE. This CDR3 reads CASSPGGQGRYEQYF. The CDR3 DNA is TGTGCCAGCAGCCCGGGGGGACAGGGGAGGTACGAGCAGTACTTC.